Shown below are 10 T cell receptor beta chains from a single sample sequenced in a study of T cell responses to AZD1222 COVID-19 vaccine. Here immunoSEQ multiplex PCR was the method, and the copy in TCRdb shows in-frame clones only, minus some. The profile shows approximately 150,000 clones, around 92% of them singletons. Sequenced material: peripheral blood, taken on day 0 of AZD1222 vaccination. The source of these receptors is an adult in good health.

The chain carries TRBV2 and TRBJ1-5, with D unclear. The V gene's germline CDR1 is SNHLY and CDR2 FYNNEI. This CDR3 has 16 amino acids. The ends were cut back, 0 bases at V and 2 bases at J, with 11 bases in the middle. DNA of the CDR3: TGTGCCAGCAGTGAAGCGCTTCAGGCAGGCAATCAGCCCCAGCATTTT. The encoded protein is CASSEALQAGNQPQHF.

The chain is built from TRBV5-4 and TRBJ2-1; 11 bases are shared with TRBD2. The CDR3 spans 16 residues. CDR1 SGHNT and CDR2 YYREEE come from the germline V gene (reference sequence). V gave up 4 bases and J gave up 3 bases; unmatched junction bases: 6. The CDR3 DNA follows: TGTGCCAGCAGCCCACTAGCGGGAGAAATCTACAATGAGCAGTTCTTC. Protein: CASSPLAGEIYNEQFF.

Points on this clone: The same CDR3 is also encoded by other DNA sequences in this sample. This chain joins TRBV30 and TRBJ2-7; D gene uncertain. The germline gives CDR1 GTSNPN, CDR2 SVGIG (reference sequence). CDR3 length: 11 amino acids. Trimming removed 3 bases from V and 4 bases from J, with 7 bases in between. The CDR3 DNA is TGTGCCTGGAGCTCCTCGTACGAGCAGTACTTC. Translating gives CAWSSSYEQYF.

The chain joins TRBV5-1 to TRBJ2-2; TRBD2 might be the D (5 bases). This CDR3 region has 15 residues. Germline V gives CDR1 SGHRS, CDR2 YFSETQ. Trimming shortened V by 3 bases and J by 1 base, and 10 bases separated the two germline ends. CDR3 coding DNA: TGCGCCAGCAGCTCCCTCCGGGGGAACACCGGGGAGCTGTTTTTT. It encodes CASSSLRGNTGELFF.

The chain recombines TRBV30 with TRBJ1-2, with a tentative D call TRBD1 (6 bases). Between the trimmed V and J ends, which lost 4 bases and 7 bases, there was a span of 16 bases. The CDR3 totals 13 residues. Germline values: CDR1 GTSNPN, CDR2 SVGIG (reference sequence). This CDR3 is CAWNRVAGAGYTF. In DNA, the CDR3 is TGTGCCTGGAACCGAGTGGCAGGGGCTGGCTACACCTTC.

The chain links TRBV7-6 to TRBJ2-3, with TRBD2 identical over 7 bases. From germline, CDR1 is SGHVS and CDR2 FNYEAQ. Losses at the gene ends were 4 bases for V and 0 bases for J; bases not matched to a gene: 7. This CDR3 spans 16 amino acids. The CDR3 region is CASSSLAGQSTDTQYF. CDR3 sequence (DNA): TGTGCCAGCAGCTCCTTAGCGGGTCAGAGCACAGATACGCAGTATTTT.

CDR3 residues: CASSPYTLGGELFF. The CDR3 DNA is TGTGCCAGCAGCCCATACACCCTGGGTGGGGAGCTGTTTTTT. The J gene is TRBJ2-2, the V gene TRBV7-8, with D unresolved. The length of the CDR3 is 14 residues. Germline V gene data show CDR1 as SGHVS and CDR2 as FQNEAQ. V gave up 5 bases and J gave up 8 bases, with 15 bases separating them.

The chain joins TRBV21-1 to TRBJ2-4; the table's TRBD2 call for D was not verified on the DNA. TRBV21-1 is classified as a pseudogene. The CDR3 loop spans 20 amino acids. This chain's CDR3 is CASSKAETLAGGFYKNIQYF. CDR3 DNA sequence: TGTGCCAGCAGCAAAGCCGAGACCCTAGCGGGAGGATTTTACAAAAACATTCAGTACTTC.

The rearrangement links TRBV11-2 to TRBJ1-1, with D perhaps matching TRBD1 (6 bases). The V end was cut by 1 base, the J end by 4 bases, with 10 bases between. Germline-derived CDR1 and CDR2 are SGHAT and FQNNGV. This CDR3 contains 14 residues. The CDR3: CASSLARGVTEAFF. For the CDR3, the DNA is TGTGCCAGCAGCTTAGCCAGGGGCGTCACTGAAGCTTTCTTT. Full variable domain (outside the CDR3, taken from reference TRBV11-2 and TRBJ1-1): EAGVAQSPRYKIIEKRQSVAFWCNPISGHATLYWYQQILGQGPKLLIQFQNNGVVDDSQLPKDRFSAERLKGVDSTLKIQPAKLEDSAVYLCASSLARGVTEAFFGQGTRLTVV.

The sample holds one count of this clone. The chain has TRBV4-2 and TRBJ2-1, with a tentative D call TRBD2 (6 bases). The V end was cut by 4 bases, the J end by 8 bases, with 21 bases between. The CDR3 sequence is 16 residues long. CDR1 LGHNA and CDR2 YNFKEQ come from the germline V gene. CDR3 in amino acids: CASSLRRGGSNDEQFF. CDR3 nucleotide sequence: TGTGCCAGCAGCCTGCGCCGGGGAGGCTCGAACGATGAGCAGTTCTTC.